This record looks at one T cell receptor beta chain sequence and its context. The authors ran a second PCR of roughly 6 to 12 cycles using a sample-barcoded 5' primer and a J-beta primer mix. TCRdb ran MiXCR on the 5' RACE reads and lists one entry per CDR3 protein. Of about 1,000,000 distinct CDR3 sequences detected, more than 40% appear once; the ten largest clones hold approximately 19%. The data are from a study of blood T cells in healthy people across ages. The CDR3 spans 15 residues. Germline loops: CDR1 MNHEY, CDR2 SVGEGT. V was shortened by 2 bases and J by 5 bases, with 13 bases between the two germline ends.

The chain is built from TRBV6-2 or TRBV6-3 and TRBJ1-5, with a possible D match to TRBD1 (6 bases). The sequence was collected from a woman aged 60-70 years in good health. Material for sequencing was blood. The CDR3 coding sequence is TGTGCCAGCAGTTACGTAGGGACACTCGATCAGCCCCAGCATTTT. Residues: CASSYVGTLDQPQHF.